These 3 T cell receptor beta chains share one sample of origin, sequenced in a study of chemoradiotherapy in HPV16-positive cancers. Using immunoSEQ multiplex PCR, the repertoire was profiled, and TCRdb retains in-frame clones only, with some absent. The sample contains around 30,000 clones, roughly nine tenths of which appear only once. The specimen was blood, collected from a patient who underwent chemoradiotherapy. The receptors originated from a human donor with HPV-associated anogenital cancer.

The rearrangement joins TRBV5-6 to TRBJ2-7, with D possibly being TRBD1 or TRBD2 (5 bases each). The CDR3 runs 14 residues. CDR1 SGHDT and CDR2 YYEEEE come from the germline V gene. The ends were cut back, 0 bases at V and 2 bases at J, with 9 bases in the middle. CDR3 DNA: TGTGCCAGCAGCTTGGAGCAGGGACCCTACGAGCAGTACTTC. It encodes CASSLEQGPYEQYF.

V and J are TRBV5-1 and TRBJ1-2; TRBD1 matches 7 bases. The CDR3 has 14 residues. With V trimmed by 3 bases and J by 1 base, 3 bases remained unmatched. Germline CDR1 is SGHRS and CDR2 is YFSETQ. CDR3 sequence: CASSSGQFNYGYTF. The CDR3 nucleotides are TGCGCCAGCAGCTCGGGACAGTTTAACTATGGCTACACCTTC.

DNA of the CDR3: TGTGCCAGCAGTGGGGGGCAGGGATATAATTCACCCCTCCACTTT. Its translation is CASSGGQGYNSPLHF. The gene calls are TRBV2 and TRBJ1-6; tentatively, D is TRBD1 (6 bases). Trimming removed 4 bases at V and 4 bases at J, with 11 bases between. The CDR3 extends over 15 amino acids. From germline, CDR1 is SNHLY and CDR2 FYNNEI.